Only a few counts were recorded for the clone carrying this T cell receptor (beta chain). Antigen: not known. This sample was taken from a study of beta chain features in type 1 diabetes. Findings and limits, study-wide: Within each of all four CD4+ subsets, Type 1 diabetes patients had TCRB CDR3s that were moderately but significantly shorter. Fewer junction insertions and more nucleotide deletions appeared in type 1 diabetes patients.

Purities over 95% were achieved in all sorted populations. V was cut by 3 bases and J by 2 bases, with 7 bases left in between. There are 13 residues in the CDR3. In germline, CDR1 is SGHDT, CDR2 YYEEEE. Reverse transcribing all isolated RNA meant expressed TCRB transcripts were sequenced. This table comes from immunoSEQ multiplex PCR, and its TCRdb copy is limited to in-frame clones, with some not included. The profile covers more than 300,000 clones, with over 8.5% appearing a single time and less than 0.65% taken by the ten largest. The sample was central memory CD4+ T cells from blood. V usage is TRBV5-6 and J usage is TRBJ2-3; possible D gene TRBD1, 5 bases. The sequence was obtained from a man aged 30 to 45 with type 1 diabetes. CDR3 protein: CASSSQATDTQYF. The DNA for the CDR3 is TGTGCCAGCAGCTCACAGGCCACAGATACGCAGTATTTT.